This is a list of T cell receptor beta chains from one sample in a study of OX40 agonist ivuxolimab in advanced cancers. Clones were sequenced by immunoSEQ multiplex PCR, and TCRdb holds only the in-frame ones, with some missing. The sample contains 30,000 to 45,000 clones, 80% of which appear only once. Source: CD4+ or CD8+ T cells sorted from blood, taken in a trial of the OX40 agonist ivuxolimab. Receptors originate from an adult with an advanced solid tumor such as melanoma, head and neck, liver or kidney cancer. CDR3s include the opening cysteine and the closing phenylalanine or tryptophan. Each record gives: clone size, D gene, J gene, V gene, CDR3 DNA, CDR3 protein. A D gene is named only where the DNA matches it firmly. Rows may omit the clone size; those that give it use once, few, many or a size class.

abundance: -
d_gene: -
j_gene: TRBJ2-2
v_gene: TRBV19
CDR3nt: TGTGCCAGTAGTATTGGGGCAAGCACCGGGGAGCTGTTTTTT
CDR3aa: CASSIGASTGELFF

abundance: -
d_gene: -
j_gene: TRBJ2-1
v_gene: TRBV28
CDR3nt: TGTGCCAGCTTAGGGACCTACAATGAGCAGTTCTTC
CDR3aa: CASLGTYNEQFF

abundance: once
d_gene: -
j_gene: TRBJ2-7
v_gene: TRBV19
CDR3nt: TGTGCCAGTAGTATAGATCCGGCTTTTTACGAGCAGTACTTC
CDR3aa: CASSIDPAFYEQYF

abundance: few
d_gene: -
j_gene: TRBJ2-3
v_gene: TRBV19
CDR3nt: TGTGCCAGTAGTATTGGGGGGACAGATACGCAGTATTTT
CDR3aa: CASSIGGTDTQYF

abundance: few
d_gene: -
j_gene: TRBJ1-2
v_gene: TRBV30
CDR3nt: TGTGCCTGGAGGGAGGCGACAGGCGGATTGGATGGCTACACCTTC
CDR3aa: CAWREATGGLDGYTF

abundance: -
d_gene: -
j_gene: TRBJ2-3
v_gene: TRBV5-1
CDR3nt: TGCGCCAGCAGCCTCGAGACTGTTCCAGATACGCAGTATTTT
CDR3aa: CASSLETVPDTQYF

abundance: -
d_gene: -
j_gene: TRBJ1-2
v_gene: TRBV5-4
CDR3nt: TGTGCCAGCAGCCCGAGGGGAGGTGACTATGGCTACACCTTC
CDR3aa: CASSPRGGDYGYTF

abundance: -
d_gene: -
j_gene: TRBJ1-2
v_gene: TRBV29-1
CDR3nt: TGCAGCGTTGAAGATGCAGGGGTCTATGGCTACACCTTC
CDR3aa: CSVEDAGVYGYTF

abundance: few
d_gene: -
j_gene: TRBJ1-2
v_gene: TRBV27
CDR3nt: TGTGCCAGAATAAACTATGGCTACACCTTC
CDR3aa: CARINYGYTF

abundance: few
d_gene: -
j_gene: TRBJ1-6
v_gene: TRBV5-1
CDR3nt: TGCGCCAGCAGCTCGGGGGACGCCTCCTATAATTCACCCCTCCACTTT
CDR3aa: CASSSGDASYNSPLHF

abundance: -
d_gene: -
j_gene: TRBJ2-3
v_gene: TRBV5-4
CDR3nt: TGTGCCAGCAGCGACTCTAGGATCGGGAGCACAGATACGCAGTATTTT
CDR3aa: CASSDSRIGSTDTQYF

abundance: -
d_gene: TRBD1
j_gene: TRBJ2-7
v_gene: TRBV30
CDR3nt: TGTGCCTGGAAGGGGACAGGGGGTTGGGAGCAGTACTTC
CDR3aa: CAWKGTGGWEQYF

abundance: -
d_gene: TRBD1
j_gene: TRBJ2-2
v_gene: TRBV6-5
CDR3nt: TGTGCCAGCAAAACGGGACAGTCTAACACCGGGGAGCTGTTTTTT
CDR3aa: CASKTGQSNTGELFF

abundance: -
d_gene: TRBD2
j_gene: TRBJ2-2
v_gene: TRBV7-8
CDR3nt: TGTGCCAGCAGCTCATTTCGACTAGCGGGAGCTACGAACACCGGGGAGCTGTTTTTT
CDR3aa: CASSSFRLAGATNTGELFF

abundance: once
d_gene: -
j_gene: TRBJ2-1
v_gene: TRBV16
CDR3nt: TGTGCCAGCAGTCCCGGGGGCTCTTACAATGAGCAGTTCTTC
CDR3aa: CASSPGGSYNEQFF

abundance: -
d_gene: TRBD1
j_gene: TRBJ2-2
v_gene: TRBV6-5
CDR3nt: TGTGCCAGCAGTACCCGGGACAGGGACACCGGGGAGCTGTTTTTT
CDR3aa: CASSTRDRDTGELFF

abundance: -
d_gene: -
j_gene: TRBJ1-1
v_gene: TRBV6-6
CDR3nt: TGTGCCAGCAGTACCGACAGCAACACTGAAGCTTTCTTT
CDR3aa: CASSTDSNTEAFF

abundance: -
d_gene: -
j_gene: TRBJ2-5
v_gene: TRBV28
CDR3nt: TGTGCCAGCAGTTTAGATCTCCAGGGGACGGAACCACAAGAGACCCAGTACTTC
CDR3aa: CASSLDLQGTEPQETQYF

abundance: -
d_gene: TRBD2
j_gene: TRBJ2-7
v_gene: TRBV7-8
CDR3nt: TGCGCCAGCAGCCAAGGACTAGCGGGGGGCACCTACGAGCAGTACTTC
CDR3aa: CASSQGLAGGTYEQYF

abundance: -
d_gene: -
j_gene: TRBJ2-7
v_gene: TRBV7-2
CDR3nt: TGTGCCAGCAGCTCGGTGGTCTCCTACGAGCAGTACTTC
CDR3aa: CASSSVVSYEQYF

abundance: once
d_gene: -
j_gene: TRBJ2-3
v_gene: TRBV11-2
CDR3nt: TGTGCCAGCAGCTTAGTGGGGGGGCTCACAGATACGCAGTATTTT
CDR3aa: CASSLVGGLTDTQYF

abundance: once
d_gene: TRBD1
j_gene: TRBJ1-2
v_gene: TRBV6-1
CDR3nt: TGTGCCAGCAGTGACCTAGGACAGGGGGCTCGTGGCTACACCTTC
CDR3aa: CASSDLGQGARGYTF

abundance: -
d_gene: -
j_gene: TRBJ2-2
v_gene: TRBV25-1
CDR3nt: TGTGCCAGCCAAGGGCAGGGGGGGTACACCGGGGAGCTGTTTTTT
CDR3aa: CASQGQGGYTGELFF

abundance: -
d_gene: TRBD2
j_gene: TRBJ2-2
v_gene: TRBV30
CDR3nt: TGTGCCTTAAGTTCTAGCGGGGCCTTCCTAGCGACGAACACCGGGGAGCTGTTTTTT
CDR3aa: CALSSSGAFLATNTGELFF

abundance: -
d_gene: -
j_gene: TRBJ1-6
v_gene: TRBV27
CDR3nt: TGTGCCAGCAGTTTAGGGAGATCCTATAATTCACCCCTCCACTTT
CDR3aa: CASSLGRSYNSPLHF

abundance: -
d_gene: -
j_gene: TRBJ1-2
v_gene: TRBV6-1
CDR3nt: TGTGCCAGCAGTGTGGCAGGTTATGGCTACACCTTC
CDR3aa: CASSVAGYGYTF

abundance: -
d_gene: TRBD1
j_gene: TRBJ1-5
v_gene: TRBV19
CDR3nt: TGTGCCAGTAGTACGGACAGGGCTTGGAGCAATCAGCCCCAGCATTTT
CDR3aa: CASSTDRAWSNQPQHF

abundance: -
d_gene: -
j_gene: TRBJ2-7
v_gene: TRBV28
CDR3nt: TGTGCCAGCAGTTCGGTCGGGCCCTACGAGCAGTACTTC
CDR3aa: CASSSVGPYEQYF

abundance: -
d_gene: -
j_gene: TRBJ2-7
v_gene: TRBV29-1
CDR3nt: TGCAGCGTTGAAGACAGACGGTATAACTCCTACGAGCAGTACTTC
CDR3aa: CSVEDRRYNSYEQYF

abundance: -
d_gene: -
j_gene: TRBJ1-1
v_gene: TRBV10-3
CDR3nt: TGTGCCATCAGTGAGTCGTCTGGGGTATTGAACACTGAAGCTTTCTTT
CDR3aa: CAISESSGVLNTEAFF

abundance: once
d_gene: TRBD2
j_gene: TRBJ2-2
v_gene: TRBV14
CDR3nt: TGTGCCAGCAGCCACCTAGCGGGAAGAAACACCGGGGAGCTGTTTTTT
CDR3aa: CASSHLAGRNTGELFF

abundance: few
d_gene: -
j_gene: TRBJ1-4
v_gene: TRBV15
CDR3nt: TGTGCCACCAGCAGAGATGGGGGCAATGAAAAACTGTTTTTT
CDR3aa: CATSRDGGNEKLFF

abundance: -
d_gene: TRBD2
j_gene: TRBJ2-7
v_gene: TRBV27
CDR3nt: TGTGCCAGCAGTTGGCGAAGAAGCGGGACCTACTACGAGCAGTACTTC
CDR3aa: CASSWRRSGTYYEQYF

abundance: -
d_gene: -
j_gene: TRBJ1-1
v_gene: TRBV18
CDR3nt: TGTGCCTCCTCTCGGCCAGGGGCTGAAGCTTTCTTT
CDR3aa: CASSRPGAEAFF

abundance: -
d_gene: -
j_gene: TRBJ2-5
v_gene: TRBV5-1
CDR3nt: TGCGCCAGCAGCTTACAAGAGACCCAGTACTTC
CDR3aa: CASSLQETQYF

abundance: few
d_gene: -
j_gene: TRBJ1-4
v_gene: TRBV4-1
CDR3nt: TGCGCCAGCAGCCGTCAGATTGGGTCAACTAATGAAAAACTGTTTTTT
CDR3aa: CASSRQIGSTNEKLFF

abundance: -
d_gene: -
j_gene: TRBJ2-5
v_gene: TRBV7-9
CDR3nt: TGTGCCAGCAGCTTTCATAGCGAGACCCAGTACTTC
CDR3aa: CASSFHSETQYF

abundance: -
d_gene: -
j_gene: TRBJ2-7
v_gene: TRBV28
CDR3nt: TGTGCCAGCAGTCGGGGTAACGAGCAGTACTTC
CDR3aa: CASSRGNEQYF

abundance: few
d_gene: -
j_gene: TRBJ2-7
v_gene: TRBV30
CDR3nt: TGTGCCTGGAGCCAAACCAAGGAGCAGTACTTC
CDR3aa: CAWSQTKEQYF

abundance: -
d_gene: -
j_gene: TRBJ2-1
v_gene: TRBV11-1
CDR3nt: TGTGCCAGCAGCACCAACACTCTTCTCGGCGATGAGCAGTTCTTC
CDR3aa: CASSTNTLLGDEQFF

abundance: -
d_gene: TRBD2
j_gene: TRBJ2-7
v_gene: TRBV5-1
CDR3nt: TGCGCCAGCACTCTAGCGGGGGGGTCTAGCTCCTACGAGCAGTACTTC
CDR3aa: CASTLAGGSSSYEQYF

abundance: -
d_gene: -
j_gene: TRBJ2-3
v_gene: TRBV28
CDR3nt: TGTGCCACTCAGCGCCCCTTGGGACATTTAATTGGGGATACGCAGTATTTT
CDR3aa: CATQRPLGHLIGDTQYF